This T cell receptor (beta chain) was captured in a study of blood T cell repertoires in COVID-19. Study in general: The study drew acute and convalescent COVID-19 samples from the United States, Italy and Spain. PBMCs, B-cell-depleted T cells, or T cells provided the cDNA or gDNA that made up the material.

The CDR3 contains 13 residues. V was pared by 6 bases and J by 6 bases, with 6 bases of the junction left unmatched. In germline, CDR1 is MNHNY, CDR2 SVGAGI (reference sequence). How the authors handled the data: Amplified reference gene primers provided the basis for estimating nucleated cell counts. Sequenced by immunoSEQ multiplex PCR; TCRdb stores in-frame clones only, minus some. That table gives V, J and clone size, and the DNA gave D and trimming. Of 70,000 to 90,000 clones listed, roughly 90% were seen once; the top ten hold roughly 30%. The V call is TRBV6-6, the J call TRBJ1-2; 8 nucleotides align to TRBD1. The source material was peripheral blood. The source is a man over 45 with acute or convalescent COVID-19. The CDR3 DNA reads TGTGCCAGCAGGCCCCAGGGGGCGAATGGCTACACCTTC. Translation gives CASRPQGANGYTF.